The 2 T cell receptor beta chains given below trace back to one sample, sequenced in a study of beta chain features in type 1 diabetes. Expressed TCRB transcripts got sequenced, as all isolated RNA was reverse transcribed. Produced via immunoSEQ multiplex PCR; TCRdb's table is partial and in-frame only. The sample includes about 930,000 clones, about a sixth of them seen just once. The sample comprised naive CD4+ T cells from blood. These receptors came from a woman aged 18-30 years in good health.

V and J are TRBV5-1 and TRBJ2-6; tentatively, D is TRBD1 (6 bases). CDR3 length: 14 residues. Looked up from germline, CDR1 is SGHRS and CDR2 is YFSETQ. V gave up 7 bases and J gave up 3 bases, with 11 bases separating them. The CDR3 nucleotides are TGCGCCAGCTCCGGACAGTTTGGGGCCAACGTCCTGACTTTC. Translation gives CASSGQFGANVLTF.

This clone was detected only a few times. The chain uses TRBV11-2 and TRBJ2-1, with 7 bases aligning to TRBD2. There are 15 residues in the CDR3. Trimming took 4 bases from V and 5 from J; bases not matched to a gene: 8. Germline V CDR1 and CDR2: SGHAT, FQNNGV. Here the CDR3 DNA reads TGTGCCAGCAGCTCAGGACTAGTGGTCCACAATGAGCAGTTCTTC. Encoded protein: CASSSGLVVHNEQFF.